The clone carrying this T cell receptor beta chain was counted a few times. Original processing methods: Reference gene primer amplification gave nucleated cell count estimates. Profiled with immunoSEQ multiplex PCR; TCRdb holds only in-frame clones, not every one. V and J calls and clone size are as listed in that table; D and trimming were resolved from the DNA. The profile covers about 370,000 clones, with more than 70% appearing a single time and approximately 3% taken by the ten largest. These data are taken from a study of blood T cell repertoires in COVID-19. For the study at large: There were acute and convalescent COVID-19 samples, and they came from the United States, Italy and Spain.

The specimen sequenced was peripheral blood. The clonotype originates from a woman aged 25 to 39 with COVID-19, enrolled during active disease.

CDR3 protein: CAWSLGFGGNEQFF. As DNA, the CDR3 is TGTGCCTGGAGTCTTGGGTTCGGGGGGAATGAGCAGTTCTTC. This chain connects TRBV30 to TRBJ2-1, with TRBD2 matching over 7 bases. The length of the CDR3 is 14 residues. The J segment lost 7 bases and the V segment lost 2 bases, leaving 8 bases of the junction unmatched. Per germline, CDR1 GTSNPN and CDR2 SVGIG (reference sequence). Together with reference TRBV30 and TRBJ2-1, the CDR3 gives the full variable domain: SQTIHQWPATLVQPVGSPLSLECTVEGTSNPNLYWYRQAAGRGLQLLFYSVGIGQISSEVPQNLSASRPQDRQFILSSKKLLLSDSGFYLCAWSLGFGGNEQFFGPGTRLTVL.